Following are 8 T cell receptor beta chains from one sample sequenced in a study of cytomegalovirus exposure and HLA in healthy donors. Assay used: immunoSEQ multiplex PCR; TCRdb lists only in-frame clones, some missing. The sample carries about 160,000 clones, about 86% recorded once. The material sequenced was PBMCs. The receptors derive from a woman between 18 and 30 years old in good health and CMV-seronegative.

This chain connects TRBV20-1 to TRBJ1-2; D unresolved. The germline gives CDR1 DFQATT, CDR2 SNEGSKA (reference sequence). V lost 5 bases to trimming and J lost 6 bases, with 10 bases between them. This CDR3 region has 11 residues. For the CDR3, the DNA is TGCAGTGCTCCCCCCGGGGATGGCTACACCTTC. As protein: CSAPPGDGYTF.

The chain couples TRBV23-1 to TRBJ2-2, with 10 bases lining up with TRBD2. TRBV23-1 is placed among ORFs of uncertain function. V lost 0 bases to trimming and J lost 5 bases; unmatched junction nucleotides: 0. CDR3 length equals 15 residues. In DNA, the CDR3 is TGCGCCAGCAGTCAATCGGGACTAGCGACCGGGGAGCTGTTTTTT. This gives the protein CASSQSGLATGELFF.

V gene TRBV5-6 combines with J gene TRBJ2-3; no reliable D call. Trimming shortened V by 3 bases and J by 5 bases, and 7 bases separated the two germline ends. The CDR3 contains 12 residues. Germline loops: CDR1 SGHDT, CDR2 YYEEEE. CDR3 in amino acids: CASSWARDTQYF. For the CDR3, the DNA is TGTGCCAGCAGCTGGGCCCGAGATACGCAGTATTTT.

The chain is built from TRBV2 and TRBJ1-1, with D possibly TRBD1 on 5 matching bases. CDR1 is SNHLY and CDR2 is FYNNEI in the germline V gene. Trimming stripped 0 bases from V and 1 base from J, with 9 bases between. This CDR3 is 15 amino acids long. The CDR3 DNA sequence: TGTGCCAGCAGTGAAGCAGGGGCCCCGAACACTGAAGCTTTCTTT. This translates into CASSEAGAPNTEAFF. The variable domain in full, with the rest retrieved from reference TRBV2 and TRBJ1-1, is EPEVTQTPSHQVTQMGQEVILRCVPISNHLYFYWYRQILGQKVEFLVSFYNNEISEKSEIFDDQFSVERPDGSNFTLKIRSTKLEDSAMYFCASSEAGAPNTEAFFGQGTRLTVV.

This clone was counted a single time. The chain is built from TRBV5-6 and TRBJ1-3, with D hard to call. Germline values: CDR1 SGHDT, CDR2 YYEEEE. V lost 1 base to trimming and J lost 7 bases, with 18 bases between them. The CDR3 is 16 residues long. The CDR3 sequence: CASSLTPGEGGNTIYF. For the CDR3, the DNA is TGTGCCAGCAGCTTGACCCCAGGCGAAGGAGGGAACACCATATATTTT. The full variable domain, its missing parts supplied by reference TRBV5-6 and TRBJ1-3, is DAGVTQSPTHLIKTRGQQVTLRCSPKSGHDTVSWYQQALGQGPQFIFQYYEEEERQRGNFPDRFSGHQFPNYSSELNVNALLLGDSALYLCASSLTPGEGGNTIYFGEGSWLTVV.

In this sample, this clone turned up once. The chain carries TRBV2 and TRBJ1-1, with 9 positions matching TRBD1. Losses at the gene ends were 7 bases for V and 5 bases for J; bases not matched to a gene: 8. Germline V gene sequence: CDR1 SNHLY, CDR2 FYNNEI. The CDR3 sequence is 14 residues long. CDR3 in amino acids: CASIPGQGGTEAFF. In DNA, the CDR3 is TGTGCCAGCATTCCGGGACAGGGAGGTACTGAAGCTTTCTTT.

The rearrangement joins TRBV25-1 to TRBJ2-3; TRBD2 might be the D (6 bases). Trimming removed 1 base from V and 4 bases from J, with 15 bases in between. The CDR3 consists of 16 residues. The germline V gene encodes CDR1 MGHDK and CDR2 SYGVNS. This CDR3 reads CASSEWGAGRSDTQYF. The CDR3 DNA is TGTGCCAGCAGTGAATGGGGCGCGGGGAGATCAGATACGCAGTATTTT.

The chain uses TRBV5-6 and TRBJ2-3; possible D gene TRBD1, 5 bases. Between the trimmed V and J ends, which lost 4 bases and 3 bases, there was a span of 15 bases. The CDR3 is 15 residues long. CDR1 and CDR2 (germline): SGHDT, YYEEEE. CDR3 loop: CASSRPLRDTDTQYF. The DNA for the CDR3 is TGTGCCAGCAGCCGACCCCTCAGGGATACAGATACGCAGTATTTT. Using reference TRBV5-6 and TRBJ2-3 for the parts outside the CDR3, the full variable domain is DAGVTQSPTHLIKTRGQQVTLRCSPKSGHDTVSWYQQALGQGPQFIFQYYEEEERQRGNFPDRFSGHQFPNYSSELNVNALLLGDSALYLCASSRPLRDTDTQYFGPGTRLTVL.